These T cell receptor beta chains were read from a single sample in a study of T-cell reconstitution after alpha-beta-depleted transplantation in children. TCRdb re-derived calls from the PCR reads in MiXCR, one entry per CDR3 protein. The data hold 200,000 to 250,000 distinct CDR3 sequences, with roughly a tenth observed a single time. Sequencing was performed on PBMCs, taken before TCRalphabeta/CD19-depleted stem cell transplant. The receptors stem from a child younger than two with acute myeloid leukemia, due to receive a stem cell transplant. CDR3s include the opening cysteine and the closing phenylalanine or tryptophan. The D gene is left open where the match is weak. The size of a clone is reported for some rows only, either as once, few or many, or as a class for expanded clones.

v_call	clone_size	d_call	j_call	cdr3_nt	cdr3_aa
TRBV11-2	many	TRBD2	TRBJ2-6	TGTGCCAGCAGCTTAGCGGGAGGGCCTGGGGCCAACGTCCTGACTTTC	CASSLAGGPGANVLTF
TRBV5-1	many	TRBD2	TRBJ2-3	TGCGCCAGCAGCTTGGCGGCGCGGGAGCTAGATACGCAGTATTTT	CASSLAARELDTQYF
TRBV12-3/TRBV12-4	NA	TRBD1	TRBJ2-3	TGTGCCAGCAAGATGGGCAGGGGGCGTCTGGGCACAGATACGCAGTATTTT	CASKMGRGRLGTDTQYF
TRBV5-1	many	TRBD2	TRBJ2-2	TGCGCCAGCAGCTTGGAGGGAGGGGCCACTCCCCGGGAGCTGTTTTTT	CASSLEGGATPRELFF
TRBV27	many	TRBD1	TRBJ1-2	TGTGCCAGCATAGGCCAGGGGGCTATGGGCTACACCTTC	CASIGQGAMGYTF
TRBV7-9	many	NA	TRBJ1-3	TGTGCCAGCGAGACCCTCTTCTCTGGAAACACCATATATTTT	CASETLFSGNTIYF
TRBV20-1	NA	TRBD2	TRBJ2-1	TGCAGTGCTTTGGGAGGGAAGCAGTTCTTC	CSALGGKQFF
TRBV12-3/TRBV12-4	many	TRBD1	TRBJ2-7	TGTGCCAGCAGTTTAGACCCGACAGGGAGTTACGAGCAGTACTTC	CASSLDPTGSYEQYF
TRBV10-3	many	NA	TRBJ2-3	TGTGCCATCAGTGAGTCGAGTGGGAGGCACACAGATACGCAGTATTTT	CAISESSGRHTDTQYF
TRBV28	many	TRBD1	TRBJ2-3	TGTGCCAGCAGCAGGGACAGGGTTGGAGATACGCAGTATTTT	CASSRDRVGDTQYF
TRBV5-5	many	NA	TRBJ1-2	TGTGCCAGCAGCTTGGTTAGGGGCTACACCTTC	CASSLVRGYTF
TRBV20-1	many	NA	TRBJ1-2	TGCAGTGCTAGAGATCTGGGAAGGGAAATCTATGGCTACACCTTC	CSARDLGREIYGYTF
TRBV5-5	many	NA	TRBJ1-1	TGTGCCAGCAGACTCGCAGGCACAGGTGAAGCTTTCTTT	CASRLAGTGEAFF
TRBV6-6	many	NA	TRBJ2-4	TGTGCCAGCAGTTTCAAAAACATTCAGTACTTC	CASSFKNIQYF
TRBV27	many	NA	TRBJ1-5	TGTGCCAGCAGTCAACAGGGACTATATAGCAATCAGCCCCAGCATTTT	CASSQQGLYSNQPQHF
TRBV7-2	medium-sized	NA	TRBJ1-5	TGTGCCAGCAGCTTATTATATGGTAGCAATCAGCCCCAGCATTTT	CASSLLYGSNQPQHF
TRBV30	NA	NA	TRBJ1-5	TGTGCCTGGAGTCAGGGAAATCAGCCCCAGCATTTT	CAWSQGNQPQHF
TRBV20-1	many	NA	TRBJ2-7	TGCAGTGCTAGCGTAAGCTCCTACGAGCAGTACTTC	CSASVSSYEQYF